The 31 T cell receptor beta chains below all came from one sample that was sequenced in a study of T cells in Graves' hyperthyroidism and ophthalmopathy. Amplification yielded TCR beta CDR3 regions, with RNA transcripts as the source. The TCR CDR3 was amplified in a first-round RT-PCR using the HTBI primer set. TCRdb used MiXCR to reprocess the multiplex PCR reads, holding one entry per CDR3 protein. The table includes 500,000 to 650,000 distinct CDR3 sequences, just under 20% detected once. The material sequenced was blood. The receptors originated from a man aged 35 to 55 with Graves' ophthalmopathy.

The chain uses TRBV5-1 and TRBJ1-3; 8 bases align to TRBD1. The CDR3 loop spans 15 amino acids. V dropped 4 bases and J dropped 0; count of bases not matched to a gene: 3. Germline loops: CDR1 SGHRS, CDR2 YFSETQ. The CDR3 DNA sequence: TGCGCCAGCAGCACAGGACAGGGCTCTGGAAACACCATATATTTT. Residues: CASSTGQGSGNTIYF.

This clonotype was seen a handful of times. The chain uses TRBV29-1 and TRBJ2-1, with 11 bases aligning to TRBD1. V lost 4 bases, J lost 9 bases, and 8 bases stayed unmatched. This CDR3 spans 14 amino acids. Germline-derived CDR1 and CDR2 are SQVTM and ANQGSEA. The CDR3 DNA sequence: TGCAGCGTTGGGGCTGCCGGGACAGGGGGTGAGCAGTTCTTC. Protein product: CSVGAAGTGGEQFF.

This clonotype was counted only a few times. The CDR3 region is CASRSTEGYGYTF. The CDR3 DNA reads as TGTGCCAGCAGATCGACAGAAGGCTATGGCTACACCTTC. This chain connects TRBV5-4 to TRBJ1-2, with TRBD1 as a possible D gene (5 bases). The V gene's germline CDR1 is SGHNT and CDR2 YYREEE (reference sequence). The germline V and J ends were trimmed by 5 bases and 4 bases, with 12 bases remaining between them. CDR3 length equals 13 residues.

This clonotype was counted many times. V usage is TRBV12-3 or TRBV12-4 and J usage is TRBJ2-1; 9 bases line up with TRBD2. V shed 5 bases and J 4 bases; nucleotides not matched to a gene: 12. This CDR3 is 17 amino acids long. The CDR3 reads CASSPSSGTTNYNEQFF. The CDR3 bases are TGTGCCAGCAGTCCCTCTAGCGGGACAACTAATTACAATGAGCAGTTCTTC.

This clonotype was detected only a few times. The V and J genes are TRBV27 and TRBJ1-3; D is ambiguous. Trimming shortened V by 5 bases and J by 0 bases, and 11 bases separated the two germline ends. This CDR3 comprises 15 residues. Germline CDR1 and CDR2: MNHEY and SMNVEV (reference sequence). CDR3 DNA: TGTGCCAGCAGTGGGGTGATGGTCTCTGGAAACACCATATATTTT. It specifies CASSGVMVSGNTIYF.

This CDR3 reads CASSYSSVASYEQYF. The CDR3 nucleotides read TGTGCCAGCAGTTACTCGAGTGTGGCCTCCTACGAGCAGTACTTC. This chain uses TRBV6-2 or TRBV6-3 with TRBJ2-7; D is undetermined. CDR3 size: 15 residues. V was trimmed by 0 bases and J by 0 bases, leaving 9 bases between them. The germline CDR1 and CDR2 sequences are MNHEY and SVGEGT.

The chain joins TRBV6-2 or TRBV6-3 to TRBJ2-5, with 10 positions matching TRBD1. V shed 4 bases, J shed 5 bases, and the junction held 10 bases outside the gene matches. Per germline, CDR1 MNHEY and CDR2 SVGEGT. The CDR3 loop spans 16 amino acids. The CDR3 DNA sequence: TGTGCCAGCAGTTCCTCCGGGACAGGGGCCCGGGAGACCCAGTACTTC. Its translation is CASSSSGTGARETQYF.

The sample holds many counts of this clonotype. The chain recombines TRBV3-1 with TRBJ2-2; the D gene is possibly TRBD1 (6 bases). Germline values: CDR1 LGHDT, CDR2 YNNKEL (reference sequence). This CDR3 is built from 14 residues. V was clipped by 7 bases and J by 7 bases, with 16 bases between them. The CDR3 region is CASKDSRQDGELFF. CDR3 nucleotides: TGTGCCAGCAAGGACAGTCGCCAAGACGGGGAGCTGTTTTTT.

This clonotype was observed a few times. The CDR3 bases are TGCAGCGTTGGGGGACCGCGGGCTGGTCAGCCCCAGCATTTT. Translating gives CSVGGPRAGQPQHF. V gene TRBV29-1 combines with J gene TRBJ1-5; tentative D call: TRBD1 (5 bases). Germline V gene sequence: CDR1 SQVTM, CDR2 ANQGSEA. Trimming took 4 bases from V and 6 from J, leaving 16 bases between them. The CDR3 length is 14 residues.

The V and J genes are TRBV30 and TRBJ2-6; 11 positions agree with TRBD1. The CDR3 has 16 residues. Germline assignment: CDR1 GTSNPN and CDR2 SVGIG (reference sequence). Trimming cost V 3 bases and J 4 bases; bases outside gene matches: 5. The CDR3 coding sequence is TGTGCCTGGAGAGGACAGGGGGCGCCCGGGGCCAACGTCCTGACTTTC. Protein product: CAWRGQGAPGANVLTF.

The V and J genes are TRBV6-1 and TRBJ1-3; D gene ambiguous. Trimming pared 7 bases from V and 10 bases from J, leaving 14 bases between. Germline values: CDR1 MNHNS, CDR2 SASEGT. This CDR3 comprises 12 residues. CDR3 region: CASTRTAETIYF. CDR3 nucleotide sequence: TGTGCCAGCACCCGAACCGCGGAGACCATATATTTT.

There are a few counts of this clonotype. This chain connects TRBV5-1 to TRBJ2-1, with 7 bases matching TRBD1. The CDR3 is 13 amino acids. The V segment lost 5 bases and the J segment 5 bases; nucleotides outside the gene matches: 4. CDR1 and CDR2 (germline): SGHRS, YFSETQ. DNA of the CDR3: TGCGCCAGCAGGACCGGGACAGACAATGAGCAGTTCTTC. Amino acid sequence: CASRTGTDNEQFF.

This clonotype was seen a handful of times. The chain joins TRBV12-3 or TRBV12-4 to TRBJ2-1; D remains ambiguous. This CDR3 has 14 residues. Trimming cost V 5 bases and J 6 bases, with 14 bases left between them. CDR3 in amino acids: CASSRWSSINEQFF. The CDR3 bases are TGTGCCAGCAGTCGGTGGAGTTCCATCAATGAGCAGTTCTTC.

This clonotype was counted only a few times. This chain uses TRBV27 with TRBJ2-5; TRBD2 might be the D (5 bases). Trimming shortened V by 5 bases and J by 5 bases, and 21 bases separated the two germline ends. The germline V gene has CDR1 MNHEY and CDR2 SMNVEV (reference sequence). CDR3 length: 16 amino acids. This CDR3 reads CASSTDREPRRETQYF. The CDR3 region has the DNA TGTGCCAGCAGTACCGACCGGGAACCGAGACGGGAGACCCAGTACTTC.

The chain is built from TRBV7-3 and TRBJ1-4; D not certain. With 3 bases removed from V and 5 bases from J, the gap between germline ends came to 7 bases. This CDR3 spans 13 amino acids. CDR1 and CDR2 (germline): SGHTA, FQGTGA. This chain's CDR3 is CASSLRRNEKLFF. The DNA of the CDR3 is TGTGCCAGCAGCTTGCGGAGAAATGAAAAACTGTTTTTT.

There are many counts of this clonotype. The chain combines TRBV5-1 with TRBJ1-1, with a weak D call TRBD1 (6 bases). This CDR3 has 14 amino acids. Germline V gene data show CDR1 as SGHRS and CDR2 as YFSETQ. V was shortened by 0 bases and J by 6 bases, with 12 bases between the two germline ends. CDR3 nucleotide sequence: TGCGCCAGCAGCTTGGGAGGGCGGACAGCTGAAGCTTTCTTT. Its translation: CASSLGGRTAEAFF.

The CDR3 spells CASSQVQETQYF. CDR3 bases: TGTGCCAGCTCACAGGTCCAAGAGACCCAGTACTTC. The chain employs TRBV18 and TRBJ2-5; D gene unclear. Germline V gene data show CDR1 as KGHSH and CDR2 as LQKENI. Trimming took off 4 bases at V and 1 base at J, with 4 bases between the two ends. The CDR3 is 12 amino acids.

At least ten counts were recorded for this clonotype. CDR3 bases: TGTGCCAGCAGGGCCGAAGGACGGCCCTACGAGCAGTACTTC. It encodes CASRAEGRPYEQYF. The chain recombines TRBV6-2 or TRBV6-3 with TRBJ2-7, with D hard to call. The CDR3 is 14 amino acids. CDR1 and CDR2 from the germline V gene are MNHEY and SVGEGT. Trimming removed 6 bases at V and 2 bases at J, with 14 bases between.

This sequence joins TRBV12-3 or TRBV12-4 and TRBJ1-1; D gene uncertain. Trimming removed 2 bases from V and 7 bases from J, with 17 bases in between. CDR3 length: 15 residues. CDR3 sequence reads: CASSLFYPGIREAFF. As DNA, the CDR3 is TGTGCCAGCAGTTTATTTTATCCCGGGATTCGTGAAGCTTTCTTT.

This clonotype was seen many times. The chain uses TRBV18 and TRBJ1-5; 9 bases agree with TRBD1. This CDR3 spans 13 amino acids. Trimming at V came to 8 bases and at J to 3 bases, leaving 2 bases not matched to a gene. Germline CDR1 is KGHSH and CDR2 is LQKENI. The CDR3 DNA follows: TGTGCCAGCAAACAGGGGGCCAATCAGCCCCAGCATTTT. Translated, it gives CASKQGANQPQHF.

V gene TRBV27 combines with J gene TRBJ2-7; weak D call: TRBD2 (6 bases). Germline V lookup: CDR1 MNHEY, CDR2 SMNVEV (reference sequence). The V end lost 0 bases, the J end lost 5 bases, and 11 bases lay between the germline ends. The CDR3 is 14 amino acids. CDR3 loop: CASSLSGGPDEQYF. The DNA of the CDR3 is TGTGCCAGCAGTTTATCGGGGGGTCCGGACGAGCAGTACTTC.

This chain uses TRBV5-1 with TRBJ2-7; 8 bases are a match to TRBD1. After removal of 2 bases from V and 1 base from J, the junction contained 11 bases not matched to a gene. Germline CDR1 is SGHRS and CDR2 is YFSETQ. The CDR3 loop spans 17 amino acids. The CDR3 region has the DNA TGCGCCAGCAGCTTCACCCACCTCGGACAGGGATCCTACGAGCAGTACTTC. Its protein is CASSFTHLGQGSYEQYF.

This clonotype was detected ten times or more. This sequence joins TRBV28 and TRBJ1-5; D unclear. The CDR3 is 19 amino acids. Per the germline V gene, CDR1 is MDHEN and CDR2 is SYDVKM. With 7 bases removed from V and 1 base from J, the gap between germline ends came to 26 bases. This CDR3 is CASNSIGRVGGGSNQPQHF. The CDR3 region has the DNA TGTGCCAGCAACTCCATAGGGAGGGTAGGCGGTGGGAGCAATCAGCCCCAGCATTTT.

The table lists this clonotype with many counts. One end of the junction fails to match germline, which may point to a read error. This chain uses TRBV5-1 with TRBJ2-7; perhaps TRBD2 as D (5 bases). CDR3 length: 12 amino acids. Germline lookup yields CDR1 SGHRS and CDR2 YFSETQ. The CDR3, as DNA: TGTGCCAGCAGCTTAGCCGGGGATGAGCAGTACTTC. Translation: CASSLAGDEQYF.

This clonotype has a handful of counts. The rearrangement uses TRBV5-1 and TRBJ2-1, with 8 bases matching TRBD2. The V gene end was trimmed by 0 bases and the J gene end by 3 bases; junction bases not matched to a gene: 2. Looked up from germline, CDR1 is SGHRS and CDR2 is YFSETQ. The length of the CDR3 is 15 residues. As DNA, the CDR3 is TGCGCCAGCAGCTTGGTCGGGGGGGGCTACAATGAGCAGTTCTTC. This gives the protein CASSLVGGGYNEQFF. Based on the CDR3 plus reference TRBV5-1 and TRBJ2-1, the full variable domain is KAGVTQTPRYLIKTRGQQVTLSCSPISGHRSVSWYQQTPGQGLQFLFEYFSETQRNKGNFPGRFSGRQFSNSRSEMNVSTLELGDSALYLCASSLVGGGYNEQFFGPGTRLTVL.

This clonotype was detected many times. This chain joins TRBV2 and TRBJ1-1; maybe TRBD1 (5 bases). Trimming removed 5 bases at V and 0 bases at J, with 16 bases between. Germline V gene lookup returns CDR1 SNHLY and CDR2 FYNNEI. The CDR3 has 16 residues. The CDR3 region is CASSPEGRQLNTEAFF. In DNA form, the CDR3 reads TGTGCCAGCAGTCCTGAGGGGAGGCAACTGAACACTGAAGCTTTCTTT.

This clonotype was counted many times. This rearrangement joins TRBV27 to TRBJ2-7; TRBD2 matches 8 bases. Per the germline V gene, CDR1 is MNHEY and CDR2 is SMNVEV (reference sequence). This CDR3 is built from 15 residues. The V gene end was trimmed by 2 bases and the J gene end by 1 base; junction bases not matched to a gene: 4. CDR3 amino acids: CASSLTSGPSYEQYF. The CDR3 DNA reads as TGTGCCAGCAGTTTAACTAGCGGACCGTCCTACGAGCAGTACTTC.

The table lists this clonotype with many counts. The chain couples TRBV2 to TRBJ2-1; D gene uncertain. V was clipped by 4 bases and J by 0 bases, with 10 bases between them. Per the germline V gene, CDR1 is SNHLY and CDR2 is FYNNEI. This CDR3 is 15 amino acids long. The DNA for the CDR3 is TGTGCCAGCAGTGCAGACGGAAGCTCCTACAATGAGCAGTTCTTC. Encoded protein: CASSADGSSYNEQFF. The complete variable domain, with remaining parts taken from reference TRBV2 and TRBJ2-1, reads EPEVTQTPSHQVTQMGQEVILRCVPISNHLYFYWYRQILGQKVEFLVSFYNNEISEKSEIFDDQFSVERPDGSNFTLKIRSTKLEDSAMYFCASSADGSSYNEQFFGPGTRLTVL.

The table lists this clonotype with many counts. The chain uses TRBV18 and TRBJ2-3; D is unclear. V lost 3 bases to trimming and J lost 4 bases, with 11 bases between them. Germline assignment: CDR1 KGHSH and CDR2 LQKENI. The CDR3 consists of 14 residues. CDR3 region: CASSPKGSPDTQYF. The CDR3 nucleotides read TGTGCCAGCTCACCGAAAGGGTCGCCAGATACGCAGTATTTT.

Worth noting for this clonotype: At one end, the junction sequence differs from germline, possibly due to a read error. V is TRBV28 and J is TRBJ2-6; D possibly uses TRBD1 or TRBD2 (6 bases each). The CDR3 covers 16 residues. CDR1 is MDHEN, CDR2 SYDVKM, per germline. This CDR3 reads CASSRWGASGANVLNF. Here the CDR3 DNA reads TGTGCCAGCAGCCGGTGGGGGGCAAGTGGGGCCAACGTCCTGAATTTC. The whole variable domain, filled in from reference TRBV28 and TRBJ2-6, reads DVKVTQSSRYLVKRTGEKVFLECVQDMDHENMFWYRQDPGLGLRLIYFSYDVKMKEKGDIPEGYSVSREKKERFSLILESASTNQTSMYLCASSRWGASGANVLNFGAGSRLTVL.

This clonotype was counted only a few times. The CDR3 reads CASRWGAQETQYF. DNA of the CDR3: TGTGCCAGCAGGTGGGGGGCACAAGAGACCCAGTACTTC. This sequence joins TRBV6-2 or TRBV6-3 and TRBJ2-5, with D perhaps given as TRBD1 or TRBD2 (6 bases each). Germline V gene sequence: CDR1 MNHEY, CDR2 SVGEGT. The CDR3 runs to 13 residues. Between the trimmed V and J ends, which lost 6 bases and 2 bases, there was a span of 10 bases.